This T cell receptor beta chain comes out of a study of blood T cell repertoires in COVID-19. There are 15 residues in the CDR3. Germline CDR1 is MNHEY and CDR2 is SVGAGI. With 0 bases removed from V and 1 base from J, the gap between germline ends came to 9 bases. Assay: immunoSEQ multiplex PCR; the TCRdb copy retains only in-frame clones and omits some. The sample lists around 270,000 clones, 70% to 90% occurring once. The sequencing sample was made of peripheral blood. The sequence was obtained from a man younger than 45 with active or convalescent COVID-19. This chain connects TRBV6-5 to TRBJ1-1, with a tentative D call TRBD1 (5 bases). Here the CDR3 reads CASSYSPGQNTEAFF. The DNA for the CDR3 is TGTGCCAGCAGTTACTCCCCCGGACAGAACACTGAAGCTTTCTTT.